This passage covers 9 T cell receptor beta chains from one sample sequenced in a study of cytomegalovirus exposure and HLA in healthy donors. The PCR used 60 Vbeta and 13 Jbeta primers. TCRdb's table, derived via immunoSEQ multiplex PCR, lists solely in-frame clones and lacks some. The data contain about 170,000 clones, approximately 83% of them singletons. The sequencing input was PBMCs. Receptors originate from a boy aged 2 to 10 in good health and CMV-seronegative.

This clone was counted once. The chain joins TRBV30 to TRBJ1-3; 7 bases align to TRBD1. V shed 1 base, J shed 11 bases, and the junction held 8 bases outside the gene matches. The germline gives CDR1 GTSNPN, CDR2 SVGIG (reference sequence). The CDR3 has 13 residues. Here the CDR3 DNA reads TGTGCCTGGAGTGAAGACAGGGCATTCGCCATATATTTT. This gives the protein CAWSEDRAFAIYF.

The V gene is TRBV23-1, the J gene TRBJ2-7; TRBD1 might be the D (5 bases). TRBV23-1 is recorded as an ORF, its role being uncertain. The CDR3 is made up of 17 amino acids. V shed 2 bases and J shed 0 bases, with 17 bases lying between them. CDR3 coding DNA: TGCGCCAGCAGTCAAGGAGAAGGACACTTGAGCTCCTACGAGCAGTACGTC. This encodes CASSQGEGHLSSYEQYV.

V and J are TRBV6-1 and TRBJ1-2, with a weak D call TRBD1 (5 bases). Trimming removed 5 bases at V and 7 bases at J, with 14 bases between. CDR3 length equals 13 residues. Germline V CDR1 and CDR2: MNHNS, SASEGT. CDR3: CASSPHRSGGYTF. CDR3 sequence (DNA): TGTGCCAGCAGTCCCCACAGGTCTGGTGGCTACACCTTC.

This chain connects TRBV23-1 to TRBJ2-1; 13 bases map to TRBD2. TRBV23-1 is an ORF, and what it does is uncertain. J was trimmed by 7 bases and V by 3 bases; bases with no gene match: 21. This CDR3 comprises 21 residues. CDR3 protein: CASSQFPSGLAGPLRLNEQFF. In nucleotides, the CDR3 is TGCGCCAGCAGTCAGTTCCCTTCGGGACTAGCGGGACCCCTCCGTTTGAATGAGCAGTTCTTC.

The V call is TRBV5-1, the J call TRBJ1-2; 8 bases are a match to TRBD1. Germline loops: CDR1 SGHRS, CDR2 YFSETQ. Trimming took 4 bases from V and 4 from J; bases not matched to a gene: 6. There are 14 residues in the CDR3. This chain's CDR3 is CASSGTGGSYGYTF. In nucleotides, the CDR3 is TGCGCCAGCAGCGGGACAGGAGGAAGCTATGGCTACACCTTC.

The chain combines TRBV30 with TRBJ2-3; 8 bases are shared with TRBD2. The CDR3 extends over 15 amino acids. Trimming at V came to 1 base and at J to 6 bases, leaving 9 bases not matched to a gene. Germline lookup yields CDR1 GTSNPN and CDR2 SVGIG (reference sequence). CDR3 sequence (DNA): TGTGCCTGGAGTGCCCTAGCGGGTCGCGGGGATACGCAGTATTTT. Its protein is CAWSALAGRGDTQYF.

The rearrangement links TRBV7-2 to TRBJ2-5, with D perhaps matching TRBD2 (6 bases). Germline assignment: CDR1 SGHTA and CDR2 FQGNSA. CDR3 length equals 15 residues. V was pared by 5 bases and J by 6 bases, with 19 bases between. The CDR3 DNA reads TGTGCCAGCAGCAAGGAGGGAGGCCCGTTGAAGACCCAGTACTTC. Protein sequence: CASSKEGGPLKTQYF.

This sequence joins TRBV25-1 and TRBJ1-6, with 9 bases identical to TRBD1. CDR3 length: 15 residues. Germline V gives CDR1 MGHDK, CDR2 SYGVNS. V lost 2 bases to trimming and J lost 6 bases; unmatched junction nucleotides: 2. CDR3 loop: CASSEVGQGNSPLHF. CDR3 bases: TGTGCCAGCAGTGAAGTGGGACAGGGTAATTCACCCCTCCACTTT. The full variable domain, with the rest looked up from reference TRBV25-1 and TRBJ1-6, is EADIYQTPRYLVIGTGKKITLECSQTMGHDKMYWYQQDPGMELHLIHYSYGVNSTEKGDLSSESTVSRIRTEHFPLTLESARPSHTSQYLCASSEVGQGNSPLHFGNGTRLTVT.

The chain links TRBV25-1 to TRBJ1-1; TRBD1 aligns across 8 bases. V trimming: 2 bases; J trimming: 8 bases; junction bases outside the gene matches: 10. The CDR3 extends over 15 amino acids. Germline values: CDR1 MGHDK, CDR2 SYGVNS. The DNA for the CDR3 is TGTGCCAGCAGTGAAGGGGGACAGGTTTCTTTCGAAGCTTTCTTT. Protein product: CASSEGGQVSFEAFF.